The 12 T cell receptor beta chains listed next were all sequenced from one sample in a study of Graves' ophthalmopathy and Graves' hyperthyroidism. Scientists amplified the TCR beta CDR3 regions from RNA transcripts. An opening RT-PCR round employed HTBI primers and preceded a second-round multiplex PCR. TCRdb reanalysed the multiplex PCR reads using MiXCR and keeps one entry per CDR3 protein. Seen here are 150,000 to 200,000 distinct CDR3 sequences, around two fifths observed once, and the top ten hold nearly 9%. Sequenced input: peripheral blood. The receptors were sampled from a man aged 25-45 years with Graves' ophthalmopathy.

This clonotype was observed many times. The gene calls are TRBV5-1 and TRBJ1-1; 8 bases are a match to TRBD1. V dropped 4 bases and J dropped 3; count of bases not matched to a gene: 5. The CDR3 loop spans 14 amino acids. Germline CDR1 reads SGHRS; CDR2 reads YFSETQ. In nucleotides, the CDR3 is TGCGCCAGCAGCGCGGACAGGGAGGACACTGAAGCTTTCTTT. This translates into CASSADREDTEAFF.

The gene calls are TRBV6-1 and TRBJ1-2; D is possibly TRBD1 (5 bases). Trimming pared 8 bases from V and 3 bases from J, leaving 22 bases between. The CDR3 runs to 16 residues. Germline V gene data show CDR1 as MNHNS and CDR2 as SASEGT. CDR3 residues: CASSTRGTSSDYGYTF. In nucleotides, the CDR3 is TGTGCCAGCTCCACCCGAGGGACGTCGTCCGACTATGGCTACACCTTC.

This clonotype was counted many times. The gene calls are TRBV29-1 and TRBJ2-7, with D perhaps matching TRBD2 (5 bases). Germline V CDR1 and CDR2: SQVTM, ANQGSEA. This CDR3 is built from 12 residues. V lost 7 bases and J 0 bases, leaving 10 bases between the germline ends. CDR3 amino acids: CSAGRDSYEQYF. The CDR3 region has the DNA TGCAGCGCTGGACGGGACTCCTACGAGCAGTACTTC.

This clonotype has a count of ten or more. The chain is built from TRBV29-1 and TRBJ1-1; D is unclear. The CDR3 has 12 residues. Trimming took 3 bases from V and 3 from J, leaving 8 bases between them. CDR1 and CDR2 (germline): SQVTM, ANQGSEA. CDR3 coding DNA: TGCAGCGTTGAGGGAGCTGACACTGAAGCTTTCTTT. Its protein product is CSVEGADTEAFF.

At least ten counts were recorded for this clonotype. V usage is TRBV6-5 and J usage is TRBJ1-1; D not certain. Trimming removed 0 bases from V and 1 base from J, with 6 bases in between. Looked up from germline, CDR1 is MNHEY and CDR2 is SVGAGI. The CDR3 extends over 14 amino acids. CDR3 sequence: CASSYSKGNTEAFF. CDR3 nucleotides: TGTGCCAGCAGTTACTCGAAGGGGAACACTGAAGCTTTCTTT.

This clonotype was seen repeatedly, ten times or more. The chain recombines TRBV18 with TRBJ1-5; D ambiguous. Trimming cost V 5 bases and J 0 bases, with 14 bases left between them. The CDR3 is made up of 16 amino acids. The germline CDR1 and CDR2 sequences are KGHSH and LQKENI. CDR3 loop: CASSTSVRNSNQPQHF. CDR3 coding DNA: TGTGCCAGCTCAACCAGTGTCAGAAATAGCAATCAGCCCCAGCATTTT.

The sample holds many counts of this clonotype. V gene TRBV6-2 or TRBV6-3 combines with J gene TRBJ1-1; tentative D call: TRBD1 (5 bases). CDR3 length: 12 amino acids. Per the germline V gene, CDR1 is MNHEY and CDR2 is SVGEGT. The ends were cut back, 7 bases at V and 6 bases at J, with 12 bases in the middle. As DNA, the CDR3 is TGTGCCAGCAAACAGGAGGGCCCTGAAGCTTTCTTT. Translated: CASKQEGPEAFF.

The genes are TRBV15 and TRBJ2-7; D not certain. Germline V gene data show CDR1 as LNHNV and CDR2 as YYDKDF (reference sequence). This CDR3 has 13 amino acids. The ends were cut back, 2 bases at V and 2 bases at J, with 7 bases in the middle. The CDR3 DNA is TGTGCCACCAGCAGAAAAACTACCTACGAGCAGTACTTC. It encodes CATSRKTTYEQYF. Supplemented by reference TRBV15 and TRBJ2-7, the full variable domain reads DAMVIQNPRYQVTQFGKPVTLSCSQTLNHNVMYWYQQKSSQAPKLLFHYYDKDFNNEADTPDNFQSRRPNTSFCFLDIRSPGLGDTAMYLCATSRKTTYEQYFGPGTRLTVT.

CDR3 residues: CASSATGLVETQYF. The CDR3 DNA follows: TGTGCCAGCAGTGCTACGGGACTCGTAGAGACCCAGTACTTC. The rearrangement joins TRBV12-3 or TRBV12-4 to TRBJ2-5; D may be TRBD2 (6 bases). The CDR3 covers 14 residues. Trimming took off 5 bases at V and 4 bases at J, with 14 bases between the two ends.

This clonotype was seen ten or more times. This sequence joins TRBV5-1 and TRBJ2-7, with 7 bases fitting TRBD2. The germline gives CDR1 SGHRS, CDR2 YFSETQ. With V trimmed by 4 bases and J by 1 base, 11 bases remained unmatched. The CDR3 has 16 residues. The CDR3 sequence: CASSPRNSGGSYEQYF. CDR3 sequence (DNA): TGCGCCAGCAGCCCAAGGAATTCGGGGGGTTCCTACGAGCAGTACTTC.

The chain couples TRBV28 to TRBJ2-7; tentatively, D is TRBD1 or TRBD2 (5 bases each). This CDR3 spans 13 amino acids. The V and J ends lost 7 bases and 5 bases respectively, with 15 bases between them. CDR1 is MDHEN, CDR2 SYDVKM, per germline. CDR3 amino acids: CASNRGNRDEQYF. In DNA, the CDR3 is TGTGCCAGCAATCGGGGCAATCGGGACGAGCAGTACTTC.

This clonotype was counted at least ten times. The chain has TRBV7-9 and TRBJ2-5, with D unresolved. Germline CDR1 is SEHNR and CDR2 is FQNEAQ (reference sequence). The CDR3 consists of 15 residues. V was trimmed by 1 base and J by 2 bases, leaving 11 bases between them. The CDR3 sequence: CASSLDRLTQETQYF. The CDR3 DNA follows: TGTGCCAGCAGCTTAGATCGCCTAACACAAGAGACCCAGTACTTC.